These 31 T cell receptor beta chains originate from one sample sequenced in a study of blood T cell repertoires in COVID-19. TCRdb keeps only in-frame clones here, not all; method: immunoSEQ multiplex PCR. This table holds about 320,000 clones, roughly 87% found once. The sequencing sample was made of PBMCs or T cells enriched from blood (not recorded which). The receptor source for this set is a woman younger than 35 who had recovered from COVID-19.

In its sample, this clone was seen a few times. The chain has TRBV20-1 and TRBJ2-7; tentative D call: TRBD2 (6 bases). This CDR3 is built from 13 residues. Germline lookup yields CDR1 DFQATT and CDR2 SNEGSKA (reference sequence). V was shortened by 3 bases and J by 6 bases, with 15 bases between the two germline ends. The CDR3 protein is CSASVREPGEQYF. CDR3 in DNA: TGCAGTGCTAGTGTCCGGGAGCCAGGCGAGCAGTACTTC.

The V call is TRBV10-3, the J call TRBJ1-1; 8 bases align to TRBD1. Germline-derived CDR1 and CDR2 are ENHRY and SYGVKD. Unmatched junction bases numbered 6, after V lost 6 bases and J lost 0 bases. This CDR3 region has 15 residues. The DNA of the CDR3 is TGTGCCATCAGACCGGGACAGGCTCTGAACACTGAAGCTTTCTTT. Protein: CAIRPGQALNTEAFF.

The V call is TRBV19, the J call TRBJ1-5; no reliable D call. Per the germline V gene, CDR1 is LNHDA and CDR2 is SQIVND (reference sequence). The V end lost 7 bases, the J end lost 5 bases, and 15 bases lay between the germline ends. The CDR3 is made up of 14 amino acids. In DNA form, the CDR3 reads TGTGCCAGTATCGATTCAGGTCCCCATCAGCCCCAGCATTTT. The encoded protein is CASIDSGPHQPQHF. Drawing the rest from reference TRBV19 and TRBJ1-5, the complete variable domain is DGGITQSPKYLFRKEGQNVTLSCEQNLNHDAMYWYRQDPGQGLRLIYYSQIVNDFQKGDIAEGYSVSREKKESFPLTVTSAQKNPTAFYLCASIDSGPHQPQHFGDGTRLSIL.

V and J are TRBV6-5 and TRBJ2-3, with 9 bases fitting TRBD2. After removal of 8 bases from V and 4 bases from J, the junction contained 10 bases not matched to a gene. The CDR3 length is 15 residues. CDR1 and CDR2 (germline): MNHEY, SVGAGI. The CDR3 nucleotides read TGTGCCAGCTGTCCGGCCAGCGGGAGGCCAGATACGCAGTATTTT. Its translation: CASCPASGRPDTQYF.

As for this clone: Different DNA sequences within this sample yield the same CDR3. The chain employs TRBV6-5 and TRBJ1-2, with D possibly matching TRBD1 (5 bases). Trimming pared 2 bases from V and 5 bases from J, leaving 15 bases between. The CDR3 runs 15 residues. Looked up from germline, CDR1 is MNHEY and CDR2 is SVGAGI. This chain's CDR3 is CASSYTTGGGYGYTF. CDR3 bases: TGTGCCAGCAGTTACACAACCGGGGGAGGTTATGGCTACACCTTC.

J is TRBJ2-7 and V is TRBV4-3; 13 bases match TRBD2. The junction had 2 bases not matched to a gene; V was cut back by 0 bases and J by 3 bases. The CDR3 contains 16 residues. Germline CDR1 and CDR2: LGHNA and YSLEER. The CDR3 protein is CASSQEGLAGLYEQYF. CDR3 bases: TGCGCCAGCAGCCAAGAGGGACTAGCGGGACTCTACGAGCAGTACTTC.

V is TRBV5-6 and J is TRBJ2-7; 11 bases line up with TRBD2. This CDR3 is 16 amino acids long. In germline, CDR1 is SGHDT, CDR2 YYEEEE. V trimming: 6 bases; J trimming: 0 bases; junction bases outside the gene matches: 8. This CDR3 reads CASIRTSGSPSYEQYF. CDR3 in DNA: TGTGCCAGCATTCGTACTAGCGGGAGTCCCTCCTACGAGCAGTACTTC.

This chain links TRBV5-6 with TRBJ1-5, with TRBD1 matching over 8 bases. The germline V gene has CDR1 SGHDT and CDR2 YYEEEE. There are 18 residues in the CDR3. Trimming at V came to 4 bases and at J to 0 bases, leaving 12 bases not matched to a gene. This CDR3 reads CASSQTGGFGYSNQPQHF. DNA for the CDR3: TGTGCCAGCAGCCAAACAGGGGGATTCGGATATAGCAATCAGCCCCAGCATTTT. The entire variable domain, with the rest obtained from reference TRBV5-6 and TRBJ1-5, is as follows: DAGVTQSPTHLIKTRGQQVTLRCSPKSGHDTVSWYQQALGQGPQFIFQYYEEEERQRGNFPDRFSGHQFPNYSSELNVNALLLGDSALYLCASSQTGGFGYSNQPQHFGDGTRLSIL.

The chain combines TRBV19 with TRBJ1-1; a possible D gene is TRBD1 (6 bases). CDR3 length: 16 amino acids. The V gene lost 8 bases and the J gene lost 2 bases, with 21 bases spanning the gap. In germline, CDR1 is LNHDA, CDR2 SQIVND (reference sequence). CDR3 DNA sequence: TGTGCCAGTGGCAGTGGGGCAGGGGTGCAAAACACTGAAGCTTTCTTT. Its protein product is CASGSGAGVQNTEAFF.

V gene TRBV2 combines with J gene TRBJ1-2; D remains unclear. The germline V and J ends were trimmed by 1 base and 4 bases, with 13 bases remaining between them. This CDR3 region has 15 residues. Per the germline V gene, CDR1 is SNHLY and CDR2 is FYNNEI. The CDR3 spells CASSEGPLAAYGYTF. The DNA for the CDR3 is TGTGCCAGCAGTGAAGGTCCACTGGCGGCCTATGGCTACACCTTC.

The chain combines TRBV11-2 with TRBJ1-5; maybe TRBD1 (6 bases). V lost 4 bases and J lost 3, with 13 bases in between. The CDR3 is 15 amino acids. CDR1 SGHAT and CDR2 FQNNGV come from the germline V gene. The CDR3 loop reads CASSSNLGANQPQHF. CDR3 DNA: TGTGCCAGCAGCTCAAACTTGGGGGCCAATCAGCCCCAGCATTTT.

J is TRBJ2-4 and V is TRBV6-2 or TRBV6-3; 10 bases are a match to TRBD2. J gave up 8 bases and V 2 bases, and 15 bases lay outside the gene matches. The CDR3 covers 18 residues. CDR1 MNHEY and CDR2 SVGEGT come from the germline V gene. The CDR3 loop reads CASSYTAASGSFAYIQYF. CDR3 DNA sequence: TGTGCCAGCAGTTACACGGCGGCTAGCGGGAGTTTTGCGTACATTCAGTACTTC.

The rearrangement joins TRBV6-5 to TRBJ1-2, with 8 bases lining up with TRBD1. V shed 2 bases, J shed 6 bases, and the junction held 5 bases outside the gene matches. This CDR3 has 14 amino acids. Germline loops: CDR1 MNHEY, CDR2 SVGAGI. CDR3 in amino acids: CASSYMGQADGYTF. CDR3 coding DNA: TGTGCCAGCAGTTACATGGGACAGGCAGATGGCTACACCTTC.

V gene TRBV7-6 combines with J gene TRBJ1-1, with D perhaps matching TRBD1 (5 bases). Trimming left V 2 bases short and J 1 base short, with 8 bases between. This CDR3 has 14 residues. Germline values: CDR1 SGHVS, CDR2 FNYEAQ. CDR3 protein: CASSLIDRNTEAFF. The CDR3 DNA follows: TGTGCCAGCAGCTTAATCGACAGGAACACTGAAGCTTTCTTT.

CDR3 DNA: TGTGCCAGCAGTTACAGGGAACGGAATGAGCAGTTCTTC. It codes for CASSYRERNEQFF. This chain connects TRBV27 to TRBJ2-1; the D gene is possibly TRBD1 (6 bases). The V gene lost 4 bases and the J gene lost 7 bases, with 11 bases spanning the gap. Germline CDR1 and CDR2: MNHEY and SMNVEV (reference sequence). CDR3 length: 13 residues.

The chain recombines TRBV7-9 with TRBJ2-7, with 7 positions matching TRBD2. Germline trimming cut 5 bases from V and 2 bases from J; bases unmatched to any gene: 6. CDR3 length: 14 amino acids. Germline values: CDR1 SEHNR, CDR2 FQNEAQ (reference sequence). CDR3 amino acids: CASSPRAGPYEQYF. For the CDR3, the DNA is TGTGCCAGCAGCCCCAGAGCGGGGCCCTACGAGCAGTACTTC.

The chain is built from TRBV4-3 and TRBJ1-6, with D tentatively TRBD1 (5 bases). Germline CDR1 reads LGHNA; CDR2 reads YSLEER. The CDR3 is 15 residues long. V gave up 1 base and J gave up 9 bases, with 13 bases separating them. CDR3: CASSQVQARRSPLHF. The CDR3 DNA reads TGCGCCAGCAGCCAAGTACAGGCTCGTCGTTCACCCCTCCACTTT.

The gene calls are TRBV5-1 and TRBJ2-1; 14 bases are a match to TRBD2. The CDR3 consists of 17 residues. With 0 bases clipped from V and 5 bases from J, the junction kept 4 bases outside the gene matches. Germline V CDR1 and CDR2: SGHRS, YFSETQ. The DNA of the CDR3 is TGCGCCAGCAGCTTGGATCGGACTAGCGGGAGGAACAATGAGCAGTTCTTC. It translates to CASSLDRTSGRNNEQFF.

This clone was detected many times. V is TRBV15 and J is TRBJ2-5; D not certain. V was trimmed by 0 bases and J by 2 bases, leaving 7 bases between them. This CDR3 has 14 amino acids. Germline CDR1 LNHNV, CDR2 YYDKDF (reference sequence). The CDR3 protein is CATSRDQAQETQYF. The CDR3 coding sequence is TGTGCCACCAGCAGAGACCAAGCACAAGAGACCCAGTACTTC.

This clone came up once. The J gene is TRBJ2-3, the V gene TRBV28; 9 nucleotides match TRBD2. Trimming removed 6 bases from V and 7 bases from J; junction bases left unmatched: 8. CDR3 length: 14 amino acids. Germline loops: CDR1 MDHEN, CDR2 SYDVKM. CDR3 amino acids: CASRAGGTSYTQYF. The CDR3 DNA is TGTGCCAGCAGGGCGGGGGGGACCTCGTATACGCAGTATTTT.

This clone was found many times. The chain is built from TRBV4-2 and TRBJ1-2; no firm D call. Germline assignment: CDR1 LGHNA and CDR2 YNFKEQ. Trimming shortened V by 1 base and J by 8 bases, and 17 bases separated the two germline ends. The CDR3 is made up of 15 amino acids. In DNA, the CDR3 is TGTGCCAGCAGCCAAGTTGTCGGCGAGGTTGGAGGCTACACCTTC. Translated, it gives CASSQVVGEVGGYTF.

CDR3 protein: CASRIAVIGTEAFF. CDR3 coding DNA: TGTGCCAGCAGGATCGCGGTGATAGGAACTGAAGCTTTCTTT. This chain uses TRBV7-2 with TRBJ1-1; D unresolved. With 6 bases removed from V and 5 bases from J, the gap between germline ends came to 16 bases. The CDR3 extends over 14 amino acids. Looked up from germline, CDR1 is SGHTA and CDR2 is FQGNSA.

This clone was seen more than once but under ten times. The J gene is TRBJ2-7, the V gene TRBV5-4; D is unresolved. V was shortened by 4 bases and J by 0 bases, with 8 bases between the two germline ends. The CDR3 is made up of 13 amino acids. From germline, CDR1 is SGHNT and CDR2 YYREEE (reference sequence). CDR3 loop: CASSPPSSYEQYF. The CDR3 DNA reads TGTGCCAGCAGCCCTCCGTCCTCCTACGAGCAGTACTTC.

This chain joins TRBV13 and TRBJ2-3; 8 bases are shared with TRBD2. Germline V gene lookup returns CDR1 PRHDT and CDR2 FYEKMQ (reference sequence). The CDR3 loop spans 16 amino acids. V lost 1 base, J lost 3 bases, and 6 bases stayed unmatched. CDR3 residues: CASSLVALAVTDTQYF. The CDR3 DNA sequence: TGTGCCAGCAGCTTAGTGGCACTAGCGGTGACAGATACGCAGTATTTT. Supplemented by reference TRBV13 and TRBJ2-3, the full variable domain reads AAGVIQSPRHLIKEKRETATLKCYPIPRHDTVYWYQQGPGQDPQFLISFYEKMQSDKGSIPDRFSAQQFSDYHSELNMSSLELGDSALYFCASSLVALAVTDTQYFGPGTRLTVL.

The chain carries TRBV11-3 and TRBJ2-1; TRBD2 aligns across 8 bases. Unmatched junction bases numbered 8, after V lost 5 bases and J lost 8 bases. The CDR3 sequence is 14 residues long. The germline V gene encodes CDR1 SGHNT and CDR2 YENEEA. The CDR3, as DNA: TGTGCCAGCAGCCCCCGGGCGGGAGGTCATGAGCAGTTCTTC. It yields the protein CASSPRAGGHEQFF.

The chain carries TRBV28 and TRBJ1-2; 9 bases align to TRBD1. The CDR3 spans 14 residues. The germline gives CDR1 MDHEN, CDR2 SYDVKM. Trimming cost V 6 bases and J 6 bases; bases outside gene matches: 8. The CDR3 reads CASRVRDRANGYTF. The DNA for the CDR3 is TGTGCCAGCAGGGTCCGGGACAGGGCTAATGGCTACACCTTC.

V is TRBV27 and J is TRBJ1-1, with 7 bases that match TRBD1. Germline lookup yields CDR1 MNHEY and CDR2 SMNVEV (reference sequence). The CDR3 extends over 15 amino acids. Losses at the gene ends were 0 bases for V and 2 bases for J; bases not matched to a gene: 3. CDR3 amino acids: CASSLSRGINTEAFF. The CDR3 DNA reads as TGTGCCAGCAGTTTATCCAGGGGGATAAACACTGAAGCTTTCTTT.

CDR3 protein: CASSQETGASTGELFF. The CDR3 region has the DNA TGCGCCAGCAGCCAAGAGACAGGAGCCTCCACCGGGGAGCTGTTTTTT. The chain joins TRBV4-1 to TRBJ2-2; tentative D call: TRBD1 (6 bases). Germline V gene sequence: CDR1 MGHRA, CDR2 YSYEKL. CDR3 length: 16 amino acids. The V end lost 0 bases, the J end lost 4 bases, and 12 bases lay between the germline ends.

The CDR3 region is CASSLDSYQPQHF. CDR3 nucleotide sequence: TGTGCCAGCAGCCTGGACAGCTATCAGCCCCAGCATTTT. The V gene is TRBV6-4, the J gene TRBJ1-5, with a tentative D call TRBD1 (6 bases). V gave up 6 bases and J gave up 5 bases, with 11 bases separating them. Germline assignment: CDR1 MRHNA and CDR2 SNTAGT. This CDR3 comprises 13 residues.

The gene calls are TRBV27 and TRBJ2-7, with TRBD1 identical over 7 bases. CDR3 size: 15 residues. Germline CDR1 MNHEY, CDR2 SMNVEV (reference sequence). The J segment lost 6 bases and the V segment lost 6 bases, leaving 14 bases of the junction unmatched. The CDR3 DNA reads as TGTGCCAGCAGCCTAGCCGCGAGACAGGGTTTCGAGCAGTACTTC. It encodes CASSLAARQGFEQYF.

The rearrangement links TRBV28 to TRBJ2-7; 7 bases map to TRBD2. The CDR3 loop spans 16 amino acids. From germline, CDR1 is MDHEN and CDR2 SYDVKM. V gave up 7 bases and J gave up 0 bases; unmatched junction bases: 12. The CDR3 region has the DNA TGTGCCAGCACCCCAGCGGGGCAGGGAGTCTCCTACGAGCAGTACTTC. Amino acids: CASTPAGQGVSYEQYF.